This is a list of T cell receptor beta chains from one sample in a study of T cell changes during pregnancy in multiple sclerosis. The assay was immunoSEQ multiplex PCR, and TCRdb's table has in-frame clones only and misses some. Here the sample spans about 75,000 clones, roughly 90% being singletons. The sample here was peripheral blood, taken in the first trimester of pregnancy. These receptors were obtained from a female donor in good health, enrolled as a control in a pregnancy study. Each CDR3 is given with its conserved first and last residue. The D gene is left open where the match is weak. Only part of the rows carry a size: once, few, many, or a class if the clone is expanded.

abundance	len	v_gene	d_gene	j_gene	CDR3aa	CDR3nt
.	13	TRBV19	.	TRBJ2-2	CASSIQEAGELFF	TGTGCCAGTAGTATACAGGAGGCCGGGGAGCTGTTTTTT
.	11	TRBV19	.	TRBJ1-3	CASSIGRERDF	TGTGCCAGTAGTATCGGGCGGGAACGCGATTTT
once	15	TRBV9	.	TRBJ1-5	CASSVGASSNQPQHF	TGTGCCAGCAGCGTGGGGGCTTCCAGCAATCAGCCCCAGCATTTT
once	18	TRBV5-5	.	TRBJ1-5	CASSLPGEENTTNQPQHF	TGTGCCAGCAGCCTTCCGGGGGAAGAAAACACGACTAATCAGCCCCAGCATTTT
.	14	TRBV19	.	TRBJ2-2	CASSMGRVAGELFF	TGTGCCAGTAGTATGGGCAGGGTAGCCGGGGAGCTGTTTTTT
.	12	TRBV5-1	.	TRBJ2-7	CASRDTYYEQYF	TGCGCCAGCCGGGACACTTACTACGAGCAGTACTTC
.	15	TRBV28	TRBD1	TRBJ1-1	CASSPMTGSYSEAFF	TGTGCCAGCAGTCCCATGACAGGGTCCTACTCTGAAGCTTTCTTT
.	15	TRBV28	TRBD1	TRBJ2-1	CASSSGTVGMSEQFF	TGTGCCAGCAGTTCCGGGACAGTTGGAATGAGTGAGCAGTTCTTC
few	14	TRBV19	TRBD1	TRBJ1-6	CASSIRDRDAALHF	TGTGCCAGTAGTATACGGGACAGGGATGCGGCCCTCCACTTT
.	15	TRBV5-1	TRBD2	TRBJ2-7	CASSPTGTSGREWHF	TGCGCCAGCAGCCCGACCGGGACTAGCGGGAGGGAATGGCACTTC
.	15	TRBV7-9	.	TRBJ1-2	CASSFTNGYNYGYTF	TGTGCCAGCAGCTTCACTAACGGGTACAACTATGGCTACACCTTC
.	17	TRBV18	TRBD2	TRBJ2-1	CASSLTLAGESYNEQFF	TGTGCCAGCTCACTTACTTTAGCGGGAGAGTCCTACAATGAGCAGTTCTTC
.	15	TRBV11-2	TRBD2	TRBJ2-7	CASARLAGGSYEQYF	TGTGCCAGCGCCCGACTAGCGGGGGGGTCCTACGAGCAGTACTTC
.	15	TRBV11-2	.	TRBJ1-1	CASSLEGGGNTEAFF	TGTGCCAGCAGCTTAGAGGGGGGAGGGAACACTGAAGCTTTCTTT
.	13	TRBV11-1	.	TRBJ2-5	CASSLSYGETQYF	TGTGCCAGCAGCTTAAGCTACGGAGAGACCCAGTACTTC
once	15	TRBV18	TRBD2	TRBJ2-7	CASSGRGESPYEQYF	TGTGCCAGCTCGGGACGGGGGGAGAGTCCCTACGAGCAGTACTTC
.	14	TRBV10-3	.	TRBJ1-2	CAISEGQVIDGYTF	TGTGCCATCAGTGAGGGGCAGGTTATCGATGGCTACACCTTC
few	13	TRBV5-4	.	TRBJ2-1	CASSLGEYNEQFF	TGTGCCAGCAGCTTGGGAGAGTACAATGAGCAGTTCTTC
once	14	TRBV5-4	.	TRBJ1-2	CASSFHGTLYGYTF	TGTGCCAGCAGCTTTCACGGTACTCTCTATGGCTACACCTTC
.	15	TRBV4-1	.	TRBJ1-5	CASSPDTLIDQPQHF	TGCGCCAGCAGCCCCGACACGCTCATCGATCAGCCCCAGCATTTT
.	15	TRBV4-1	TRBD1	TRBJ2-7	CASSQEGTGYHEQYF	TGCGCCAGCAGCCAAGAGGGGACAGGGTACCACGAGCAGTACTTC
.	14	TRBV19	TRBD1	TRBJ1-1	CASSTDRGDAEAFF	TGTGCCAGTAGTACGGACAGGGGTGACGCTGAAGCTTTCTTT
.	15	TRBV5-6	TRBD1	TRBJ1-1	CASSFAGTGGTEAFF	TGTGCCAGCAGCTTCGCCGGGACAGGGGGGACTGAAGCTTTCTTT
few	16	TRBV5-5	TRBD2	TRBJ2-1	CASSFFREGVGNEQFF	TGTGCCAGCAGCTTTTTCCGGGAGGGGGTAGGCAATGAGCAGTTCTTC
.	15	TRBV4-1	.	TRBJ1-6	CASSQERGDNSPLHF	TGCGCCAGCAGCCAAGAACGGGGTGATAATTCACCCCTCCACTTT
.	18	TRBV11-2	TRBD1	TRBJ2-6	CASSVTGQGAYGANVLTF	TGTGCCAGCAGTGTTACCGGACAGGGGGCTTATGGGGCCAACGTCCTGACTTTC
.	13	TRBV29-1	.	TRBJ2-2	CSVEGRGTGELFF	TGCAGCGTGGAAGGAAGGGGCACCGGGGAGCTGTTTTTT
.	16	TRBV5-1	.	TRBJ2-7	CASSSRGRGGSYEQYF	TGCGCCAGCAGCTCCAGAGGAAGGGGCGGCTCCTACGAGCAGTACTTC
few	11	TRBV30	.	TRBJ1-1	CAWRQGTPAFF	TGTGCCTGGAGGCAGGGGACCCCGGCTTTCTTT